A selection of T cell receptor beta chains follows, all from one sample in a study of cytomegalovirus exposure and HLA in healthy donors. Only in-frame clones appear in the TCRdb table, and some are missing; sequencing was by immunoSEQ multiplex PCR. The data show under 200,000 clones, with 75% to 90% seen just once and around 0.3% held by the top ten. Sequenced input: PBMCs. The origin of the receptors is a woman under 40 in good health and CMV-seronegative. The CDR3 runs from the conserved cysteine through the conserved F or W. A D gene is named only where the DNA matches it firmly. Clone size is not always given. Where it is, it says once, few, many or a class for expanded clones.

v_gene: TRBV7-2; j_gene: TRBJ2-5; abundance: -; d_gene: -; CDR3aa: CASSLAGGAETQYF; CDR3nt: TGTGCCAGCAGCTTAGCGGGGGGGGCTGAGACCCAGTACTTC
v_gene: TRBV15; j_gene: TRBJ1-1; abundance: -; d_gene: -; CDR3aa: CATSSWHDYTEAFF; CDR3nt: TGTGCCACCAGCAGTTGGCACGACTACACTGAAGCTTTCTTT
v_gene: TRBV19; j_gene: TRBJ2-7; abundance: -; d_gene: -; CDR3aa: CATSQSSYEQYF; CDR3nt: TGTGCCACCTCACAGAGCTCCTACGAGCAGTACTTC
v_gene: TRBV6-5; j_gene: TRBJ2-1; abundance: -; d_gene: -; CDR3aa: CASSYYPRDNEQFF; CDR3nt: TGTGCCAGCAGTTACTACCCCCGGGACAATGAGCAGTTCTTC
v_gene: TRBV28; j_gene: TRBJ2-3; abundance: -; d_gene: -; CDR3aa: CASTSSGGTDTQYF; CDR3nt: TGTGCCAGCACCTCCTCGGGGGGCACAGATACGCAGTATTTT
v_gene: TRBV2; j_gene: TRBJ1-1; abundance: -; d_gene: -; CDR3aa: CASSTRGGDTEAFF; CDR3nt: TGTGCCAGCAGTACAAGGGGGGGGGACACTGAAGCTTTCTTT
v_gene: TRBV18; j_gene: TRBJ1-2; abundance: -; d_gene: TRBD1; CDR3aa: CASSPQRQGVTYGYTF; CDR3nt: TGTGCCAGCTCACCGCAAAGACAGGGAGTTACCTATGGCTACACCTTC
v_gene: TRBV5-1; j_gene: TRBJ2-7; abundance: -; d_gene: -; CDR3aa: CASSQTGTYEQYF; CDR3nt: TGCGCCAGCAGTCAAACAGGGACCTACGAGCAGTACTTC
v_gene: TRBV5-1; j_gene: TRBJ1-3; abundance: -; d_gene: -; CDR3aa: CASSLGRRPGGNTIYF; CDR3nt: TGCGCCAGCAGCTTGGGCCGCAGGCCGGGAGGAAACACCATATATTTT
v_gene: TRBV5-4; j_gene: TRBJ1-1; abundance: few; d_gene: -; CDR3aa: CASSTNRQPGTEAFF; CDR3nt: TGTGCCAGCAGCACCAACCGACAGCCGGGCACTGAAGCTTTCTTT
v_gene: TRBV19; j_gene: TRBJ1-5; abundance: -; d_gene: -; CDR3aa: CASSATGNQPQHF; CDR3nt: TGTGCCAGTAGCGCGACAGGCAATCAGCCCCAGCATTTT
v_gene: TRBV5-6; j_gene: TRBJ2-2; abundance: -; d_gene: -; CDR3aa: CASSLGAANTGELFF; CDR3nt: TGTGCCAGCAGCTTAGGAGCGGCTAACACCGGGGAGCTGTTTTTT
v_gene: TRBV2; j_gene: TRBJ2-7; abundance: -; d_gene: TRBD1; CDR3aa: CASTRQGWAYEQYF; CDR3nt: TGTGCCAGCACTCGACAGGGTTGGGCCTACGAGCAGTACTTC
v_gene: TRBV5-1; j_gene: TRBJ1-4; abundance: -; d_gene: -; CDR3aa: CASSLGRLGEKLFF; CDR3nt: TGCGCCAGCAGCTTGGGCAGGTTGGGTGAAAAACTGTTTTTT
v_gene: TRBV7-9; j_gene: TRBJ1-4; abundance: once; d_gene: TRBD1; CDR3aa: CASSLARGQGNEKLFF; CDR3nt: TGTGCCAGCAGCTTAGCGCGCGGACAGGGGAATGAAAAACTGTTTTTT
v_gene: TRBV27; j_gene: TRBJ2-7; abundance: few; d_gene: -; CDR3aa: CASSWGGLSEQYF; CDR3nt: TGTGCCAGCAGTTGGGGGGGGCTAAGCGAGCAGTACTTC
v_gene: TRBV15; j_gene: TRBJ1-3; abundance: -; d_gene: -; CDR3aa: CAAGPDVGGRSGNTIYF; CDR3nt: TGTGCCGCTGGGCCTGATGTGGGAGGAAGGTCTGGAAACACCATATATTTT
v_gene: TRBV6-1; j_gene: TRBJ2-1; abundance: -; d_gene: -; CDR3aa: CASSVTKRVLGNEQFF; CDR3nt: TGTGCCAGCAGTGTAACCAAGCGGGTCCTGGGGAATGAGCAGTTCTTC
v_gene: TRBV6-1; j_gene: TRBJ2-7; abundance: -; d_gene: TRBD1; CDR3aa: CASTGTGGHEQYF; CDR3nt: TGTGCCAGCACCGGGACAGGCGGCCACGAGCAGTACTTC
v_gene: TRBV27; j_gene: TRBJ1-6; abundance: -; d_gene: -; CDR3aa: CASSFGGGANSPLHF; CDR3nt: TGTGCCAGCAGTTTTGGCGGGGGCGCGAATTCACCCCTCCACTTT
v_gene: TRBV6-1; j_gene: TRBJ1-1; abundance: -; d_gene: -; CDR3aa: CASSEARDTTEAFF; CDR3nt: TGTGCCAGCAGTGAAGCGAGGGACACCACTGAAGCTTTCTTT
v_gene: TRBV5-6; j_gene: TRBJ1-1; abundance: -; d_gene: -; CDR3aa: CASSLPGSWGGYTEAFF; CDR3nt: TGTGCCAGCAGCTTACCTGGAAGCTGGGGAGGATACACTGAAGCTTTCTTT
v_gene: TRBV11-2; j_gene: TRBJ2-7; abundance: -; d_gene: TRBD2; CDR3aa: CASSFGSAGGLYEQYF; CDR3nt: TGTGCCAGCAGCTTCGGCTCCGCGGGGGGCCTCTACGAGCAGTACTTC
v_gene: TRBV19; j_gene: TRBJ2-7; abundance: once; d_gene: -; CDR3aa: CASSILDSSYEQYF; CDR3nt: TGTGCCAGTAGTATTCTGGACTCCTCCTACGAGCAGTACTTC
v_gene: TRBV19; j_gene: TRBJ2-1; abundance: once; d_gene: TRBD2; CDR3aa: CASSIGGLGYEQFF; CDR3nt: TGTGCCAGTAGTATAGGAGGACTAGGCTATGAGCAGTTCTTC
v_gene: TRBV27; j_gene: TRBJ2-7; abundance: -; d_gene: TRBD2; CDR3aa: CASSLLLAGGPVYEQYF; CDR3nt: TGTGCCAGCAGTTTATTACTAGCGGGAGGGCCAGTCTACGAGCAGTACTTC
v_gene: TRBV13; j_gene: TRBJ2-1; abundance: -; d_gene: TRBD2; CDR3aa: CASSFGLAGADEQFF; CDR3nt: TGTGCCAGCAGCTTCGGACTAGCGGGAGCAGATGAGCAGTTCTTC
v_gene: TRBV28; j_gene: TRBJ2-1; abundance: once; d_gene: -; CDR3aa: CASIYRGSNEQFF; CDR3nt: TGTGCCAGCATCTATAGGGGGTCCAATGAGCAGTTCTTC
v_gene: TRBV2; j_gene: TRBJ1-1; abundance: once; d_gene: -; CDR3aa: CASSSGINTEAFF; CDR3nt: TGTGCCAGCAGTAGCGGAATAAACACTGAAGCTTTCTTT
v_gene: TRBV7-6; j_gene: TRBJ2-2; abundance: -; d_gene: TRBD1; CDR3aa: CASSPGTGNTGELFF; CDR3nt: TGTGCCAGCAGCCCCGGGACAGGGAACACCGGGGAGCTGTTTTTT
v_gene: TRBV28; j_gene: TRBJ1-6; abundance: -; d_gene: -; CDR3aa: CASSTGVGSPLHF; CDR3nt: TGTGCCAGCTCTACGGGGGTTGGTTCACCCCTCCACTTT
v_gene: TRBV6-4; j_gene: TRBJ2-1; abundance: -; d_gene: TRBD2; CDR3aa: CASRGTRLYNEQFF; CDR3nt: TGTGCCAGCAGGGGGACTAGACTATACAATGAGCAGTTCTTC
v_gene: TRBV13; j_gene: TRBJ2-7; abundance: -; d_gene: TRBD1; CDR3aa: CASSAYRGTYEQYF; CDR3nt: TGTGCCAGCAGCGCATACAGGGGAACCTACGAGCAGTACTTC
v_gene: TRBV7-3; j_gene: TRBJ2-3; abundance: -; d_gene: -; CDR3aa: CASSVTSPPGDTQYF; CDR3nt: TGTGCCAGCAGCGTTACTAGCCCCCCTGGTGATACGCAGTATTTT
v_gene: TRBV11-1; j_gene: TRBJ2-2; abundance: few; d_gene: TRBD1; CDR3aa: CASRPQGARDTGELFF; CDR3nt: TGTGCCAGCAGGCCTCAGGGGGCGCGTGACACCGGGGAGCTGTTTTTT
v_gene: TRBV4-1; j_gene: TRBJ1-4; abundance: -; d_gene: -; CDR3aa: CASSQTRGGEKLFF; CDR3nt: TGCGCCAGCAGCCAGACGAGGGGGGGTGAAAAACTGTTTTTT
v_gene: TRBV6-1; j_gene: TRBJ2-7; abundance: -; d_gene: -; CDR3aa: CASSPILGVEQYF; CDR3nt: TGTGCCAGCAGTCCCATATTAGGGGTCGAGCAGTACTTC
v_gene: TRBV27; j_gene: TRBJ2-7; abundance: -; d_gene: TRBD1; CDR3aa: CASNSQGVTSEQYF; CDR3nt: TGTGCCAGCAATTCCCAGGGGGTCACGTCCGAGCAGTACTTC
v_gene: TRBV4-1; j_gene: TRBJ2-7; abundance: -; d_gene: TRBD2; CDR3aa: CASSRSLVGGRDEQYF; CDR3nt: TGCGCCAGCAGCCGAAGTTTGGTGGGAGGGAGGGACGAGCAGTACTTC
v_gene: TRBV21-1; j_gene: TRBJ1-4; abundance: once; d_gene: -; CDR3aa: CASSKRGPHHGPNEKLFF; CDR3nt: TGTGCCAGCAGCAAAAGGGGTCCGCATCATGGGCCTAATGAAAAACTGTTTTTT
v_gene: TRBV10-3; j_gene: TRBJ2-1; abundance: -; d_gene: TRBD2; CDR3aa: CAISESGAGGPYNEQFF; CDR3nt: TGTGCCATCAGTGAGTCGGGTGCGGGAGGTCCCTACAATGAGCAGTTCTTC
v_gene: TRBV7-9; j_gene: TRBJ2-1; abundance: -; d_gene: TRBD2; CDR3aa: CASKVGTSGSEQFF; CDR3nt: TGTGCCAGCAAGGTTGGGACTAGCGGATCTGAGCAGTTCTTC
v_gene: TRBV28; j_gene: TRBJ2-3; abundance: -; d_gene: TRBD1; CDR3aa: CASSSGGRTDTQYF; CDR3nt: TGTGCCAGCAGTTCAGGGGGACGGACAGATACGCAGTATTTT
v_gene: TRBV30; j_gene: TRBJ2-2; abundance: -; d_gene: -; CDR3aa: CAWSVLRDTGELFF; CDR3nt: TGTGCCTGGAGTGTACTTCGGGACACCGGGGAGCTGTTTTTT
v_gene: TRBV9; j_gene: TRBJ1-2; abundance: -; d_gene: -; CDR3aa: CASSANYGYTF; CDR3nt: TGTGCCAGCAGCGCGAACTATGGCTACACCTTC
v_gene: TRBV7-3; j_gene: TRBJ2-7; abundance: -; d_gene: -; CDR3aa: CASSPQTESYEQYF; CDR3nt: TGTGCCAGCAGCCCCCAGACAGAATCCTACGAGCAGTACTTC
v_gene: TRBV5-1; j_gene: TRBJ2-7; abundance: -; d_gene: TRBD2; CDR3aa: CASSPGASGGAGEQYF; CDR3nt: TGCGCCAGCAGCCCCGGGGCTAGCGGGGGTGCGGGTGAGCAGTACTTC
v_gene: TRBV13; j_gene: TRBJ2-1; abundance: once; d_gene: TRBD2; CDR3aa: CASSSGSGRAWSYNEQFF; CDR3nt: TGTGCCAGCAGCTCTGGTAGCGGGAGGGCCTGGTCCTACAATGAGCAGTTCTTC
v_gene: TRBV19; j_gene: TRBJ2-3; abundance: -; d_gene: TRBD2; CDR3aa: CASSKEGGPPDTQYF; CDR3nt: TGTGCCAGTAGTAAGGAGGGAGGGCCCCCAGATACGCAGTATTTT
v_gene: TRBV29-1; j_gene: TRBJ2-3; abundance: -; d_gene: TRBD2; CDR3aa: CSVSAGLAGGDTQYF; CDR3nt: TGCAGCGTTTCGGCCGGACTAGCGGGAGGAGATACGCAGTATTTT
v_gene: TRBV10-2; j_gene: TRBJ1-2; abundance: few; d_gene: TRBD1; CDR3aa: CASSGTGYGYTF; CDR3nt: TGCGCCAGCAGTGGGACAGGGTATGGCTACACCTTC
v_gene: TRBV9; j_gene: TRBJ2-3; abundance: -; d_gene: TRBD2; CDR3aa: CASSAPGLAGDTQYF; CDR3nt: TGTGCCAGCAGCGCGCCCGGACTAGCGGGAGATACGCAGTATTTT
v_gene: TRBV27; j_gene: TRBJ1-4; abundance: -; d_gene: -; CDR3aa: CASSLNRGGEKLFF; CDR3nt: TGTGCCAGCAGTTTAAATAGGGGCGGTGAAAAACTGTTTTTT
v_gene: TRBV7-9; j_gene: TRBJ2-3; abundance: -; d_gene: -; CDR3aa: CASSPGLIRDTQYF; CDR3nt: TGTGCCAGCAGCCCGGGACTTATTAGAGATACGCAGTATTTT
v_gene: TRBV6-1; j_gene: TRBJ2-1; abundance: -; d_gene: TRBD2; CDR3aa: CASSESSGVWNEQFF; CDR3nt: TGTGCCAGCAGTGAATCTAGCGGGGTATGGAATGAGCAGTTCTTC
v_gene: TRBV15; j_gene: TRBJ1-5; abundance: -; d_gene: TRBD1; CDR3aa: CATAKDRGDQPQHF; CDR3nt: TGTGCCACAGCCAAGGACAGGGGAGATCAGCCCCAGCATTTT
v_gene: TRBV14; j_gene: TRBJ2-5; abundance: -; d_gene: -; CDR3aa: CASSQLAGPRPQETQYF; CDR3nt: TGTGCCAGCAGCCAACTCGCGGGGCCGAGGCCACAAGAGACCCAGTACTTC
v_gene: TRBV6-1; j_gene: TRBJ2-7; abundance: -; d_gene: TRBD2; CDR3aa: CASSEKLAGRYEQYF; CDR3nt: TGTGCCAGCAGTGAAAAATTAGCGGGGCGCTACGAGCAGTACTTC